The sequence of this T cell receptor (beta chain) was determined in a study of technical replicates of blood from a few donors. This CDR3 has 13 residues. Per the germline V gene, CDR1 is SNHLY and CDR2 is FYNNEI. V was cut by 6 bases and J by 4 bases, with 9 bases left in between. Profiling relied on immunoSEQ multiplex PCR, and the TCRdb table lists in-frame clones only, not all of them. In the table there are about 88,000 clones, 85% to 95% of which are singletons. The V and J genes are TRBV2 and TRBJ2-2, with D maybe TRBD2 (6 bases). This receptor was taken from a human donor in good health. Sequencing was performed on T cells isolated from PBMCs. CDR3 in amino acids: CASRVSGTGELFF. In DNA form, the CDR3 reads TGTGCCAGCAGAGTTAGCGGCACCGGGGAGCTGTTTTTT.